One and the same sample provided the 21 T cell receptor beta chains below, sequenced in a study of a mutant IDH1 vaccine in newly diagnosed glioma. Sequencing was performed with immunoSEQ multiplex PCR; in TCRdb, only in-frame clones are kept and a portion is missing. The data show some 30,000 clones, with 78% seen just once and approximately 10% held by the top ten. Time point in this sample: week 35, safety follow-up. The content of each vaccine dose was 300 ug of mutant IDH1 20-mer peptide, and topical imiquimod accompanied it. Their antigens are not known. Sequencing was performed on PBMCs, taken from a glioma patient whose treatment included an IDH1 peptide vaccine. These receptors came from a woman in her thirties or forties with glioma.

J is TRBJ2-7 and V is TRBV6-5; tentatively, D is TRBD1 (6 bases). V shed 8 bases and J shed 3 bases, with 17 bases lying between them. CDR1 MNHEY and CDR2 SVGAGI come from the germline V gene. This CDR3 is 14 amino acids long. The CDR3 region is CASGPIGGFYEQYF. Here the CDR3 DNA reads TGTGCCAGCGGACCCATAGGGGGATTCTACGAGCAGTACTTC.

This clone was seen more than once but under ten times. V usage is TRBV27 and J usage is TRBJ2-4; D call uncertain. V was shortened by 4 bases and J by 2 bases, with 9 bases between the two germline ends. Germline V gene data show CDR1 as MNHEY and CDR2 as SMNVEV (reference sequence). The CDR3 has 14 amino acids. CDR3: CASSSLGSKNIQYF. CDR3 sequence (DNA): TGTGCCAGCAGTTCCCTGGGTTCCAAAAACATTCAGTACTTC.

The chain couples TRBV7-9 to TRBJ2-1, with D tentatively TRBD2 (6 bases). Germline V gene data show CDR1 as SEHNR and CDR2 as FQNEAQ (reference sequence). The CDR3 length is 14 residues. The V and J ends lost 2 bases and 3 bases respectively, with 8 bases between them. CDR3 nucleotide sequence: TGTGCCAGCAGCTTAATCGGGGGCTACAATGAGCAGTTCTTC. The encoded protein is CASSLIGGYNEQFF.

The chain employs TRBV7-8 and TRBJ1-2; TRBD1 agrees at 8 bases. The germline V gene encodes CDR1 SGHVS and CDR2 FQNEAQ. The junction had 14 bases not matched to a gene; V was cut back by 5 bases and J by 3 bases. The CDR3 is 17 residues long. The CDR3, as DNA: TGTGCCAGCAGCGACCTAGTCAGGGGGCAAGGGGACTATGGCTACACCTTC. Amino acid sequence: CASSDLVRGQGDYGYTF.

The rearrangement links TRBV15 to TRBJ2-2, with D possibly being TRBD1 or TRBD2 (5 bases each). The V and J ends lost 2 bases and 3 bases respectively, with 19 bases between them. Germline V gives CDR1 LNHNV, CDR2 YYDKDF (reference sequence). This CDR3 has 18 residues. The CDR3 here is CATSRPRTRDDDTGELFF. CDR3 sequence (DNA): TGTGCCACCAGCAGACCCCGGACAAGGGACGATGACACCGGGGAGCTGTTTTTT.

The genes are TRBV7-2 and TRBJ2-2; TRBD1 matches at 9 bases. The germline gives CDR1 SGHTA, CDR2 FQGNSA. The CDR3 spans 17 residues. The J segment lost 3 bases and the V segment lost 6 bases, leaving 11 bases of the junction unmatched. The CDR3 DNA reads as TGTGCCAGCAGACCCTCGACAGGGGGGAAGGACACCGGGGAGCTGTTTTTT. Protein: CASRPSTGGKDTGELFF. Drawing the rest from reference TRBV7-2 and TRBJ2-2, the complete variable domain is GAGVSQSPSNKVTEKGKDVELRCDPISGHTALYWYRQSLGQGLEFLIYFQGNSAPDKSGLPSDRFSAERTGGSVSTLTIQRTQQEDSAVYLCASRPSTGGKDTGELFFGEGSRLTVL.

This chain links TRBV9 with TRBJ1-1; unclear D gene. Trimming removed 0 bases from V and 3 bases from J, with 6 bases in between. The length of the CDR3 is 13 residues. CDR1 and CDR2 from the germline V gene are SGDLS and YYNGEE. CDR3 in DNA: TGTGCCAGCAGCGTAGAGAGTGACACTGAAGCTTTCTTT. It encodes CASSVESDTEAFF.

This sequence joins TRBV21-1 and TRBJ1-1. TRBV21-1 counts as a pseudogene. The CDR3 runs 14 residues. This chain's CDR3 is CASSLWGGLTEAFF. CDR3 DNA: TGTGCCAGCAGCCTTTGGGGGGGGCTCACTGAAGCTTTCTTT.

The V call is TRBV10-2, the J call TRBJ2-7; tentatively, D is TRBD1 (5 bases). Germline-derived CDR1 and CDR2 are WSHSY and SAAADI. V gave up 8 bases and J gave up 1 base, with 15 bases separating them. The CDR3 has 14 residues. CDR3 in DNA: TGCGCCAGCGGCCCTAGGGGCCCGTCCTACGAGCAGTACTTC. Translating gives CASGPRGPSYEQYF.

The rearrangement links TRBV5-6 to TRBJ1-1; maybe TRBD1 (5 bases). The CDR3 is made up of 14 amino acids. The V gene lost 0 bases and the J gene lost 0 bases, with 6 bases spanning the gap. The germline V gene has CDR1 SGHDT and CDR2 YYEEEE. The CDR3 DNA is TGTGCCAGCAGCTTGGACAGGTTGAACACTGAAGCTTTCTTT. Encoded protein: CASSLDRLNTEAFF.

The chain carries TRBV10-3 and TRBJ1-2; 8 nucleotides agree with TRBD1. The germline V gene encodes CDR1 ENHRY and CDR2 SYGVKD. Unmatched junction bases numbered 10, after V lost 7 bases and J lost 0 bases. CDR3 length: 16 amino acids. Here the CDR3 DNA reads TGTGCCATCACCCCAGGACAGGGCCTTTCTAACTATGGCTACACCTTC. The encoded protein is CAITPGQGLSNYGYTF.

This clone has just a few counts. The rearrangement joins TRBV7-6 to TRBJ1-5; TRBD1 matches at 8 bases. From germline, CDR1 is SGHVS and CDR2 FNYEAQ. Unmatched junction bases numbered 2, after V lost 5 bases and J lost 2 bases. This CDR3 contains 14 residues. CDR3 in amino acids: CASSPGQGNQPQHF. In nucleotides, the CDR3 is TGTGCCAGCAGCCCGGGACAGGGCAATCAGCCCCAGCATTTT. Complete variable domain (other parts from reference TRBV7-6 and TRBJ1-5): GAGVSQSPRYKVTKRGQDVALRCDPISGHVSLYWYRQALGQGPEFLTYFNYEAQQDKSGLPNDRFSAERPEGSISTLTIQRTEQRDSAMYRCASSPGQGNQPQHFGDGTRLSIL.

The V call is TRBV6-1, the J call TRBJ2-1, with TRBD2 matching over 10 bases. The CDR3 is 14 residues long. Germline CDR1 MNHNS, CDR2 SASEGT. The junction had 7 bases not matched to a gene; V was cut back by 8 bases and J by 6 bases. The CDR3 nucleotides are TGTGCCAGCTTAAGCGGGGGGGCAGGCAATGAGCAGTTCTTC. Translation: CASLSGGAGNEQFF.

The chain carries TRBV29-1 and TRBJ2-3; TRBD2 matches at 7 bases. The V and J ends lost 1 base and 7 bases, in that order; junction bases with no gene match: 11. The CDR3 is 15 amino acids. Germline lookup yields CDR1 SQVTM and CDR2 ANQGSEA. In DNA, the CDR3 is TGCAGCGTTGAAGGGCAGGCGGGGGAGTTGCATACGCAGTATTTT. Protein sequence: CSVEGQAGELHTQYF.

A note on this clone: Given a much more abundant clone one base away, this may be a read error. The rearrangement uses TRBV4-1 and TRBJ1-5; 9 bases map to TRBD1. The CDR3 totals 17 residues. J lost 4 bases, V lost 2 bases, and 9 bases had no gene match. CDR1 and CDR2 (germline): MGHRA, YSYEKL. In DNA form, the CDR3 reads TGCGCCAGCAGCCAATCCGACACAGGGGGCCTTAATCAGCCCCAGCATTTT. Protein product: CASSQSDTGGLNQPQHF.

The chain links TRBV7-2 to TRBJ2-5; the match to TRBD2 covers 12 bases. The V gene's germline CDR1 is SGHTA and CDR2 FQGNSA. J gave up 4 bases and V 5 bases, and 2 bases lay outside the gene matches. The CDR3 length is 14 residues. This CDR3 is CASSPTSGGETQYF. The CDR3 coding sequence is TGTGCCAGCAGCCCGACTAGCGGGGGAGAGACCCAGTACTTC.

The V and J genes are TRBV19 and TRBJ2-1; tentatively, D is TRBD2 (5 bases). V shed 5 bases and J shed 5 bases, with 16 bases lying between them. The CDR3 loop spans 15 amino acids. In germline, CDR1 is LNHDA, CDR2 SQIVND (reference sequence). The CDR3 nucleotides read TGTGCCAGTAGTCCCCCGCTGCGGGCCAACAATGAGCAGTTCTTC. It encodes CASSPPLRANNEQFF.

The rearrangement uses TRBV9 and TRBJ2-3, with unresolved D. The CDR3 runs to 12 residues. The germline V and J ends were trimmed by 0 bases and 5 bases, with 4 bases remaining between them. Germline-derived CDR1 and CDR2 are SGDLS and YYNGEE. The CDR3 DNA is TGTGCCAGCAGCGTAGCAGGAGATACGCAGTATTTT. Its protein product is CASSVAGDTQYF.

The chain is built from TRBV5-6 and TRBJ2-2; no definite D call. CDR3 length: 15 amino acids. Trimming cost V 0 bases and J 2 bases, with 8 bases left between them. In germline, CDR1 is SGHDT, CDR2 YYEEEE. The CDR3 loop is CASSLGTKNTGELFF. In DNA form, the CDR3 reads TGTGCCAGCAGCTTGGGAACTAAAAACACCGGGGAGCTGTTTTTT.

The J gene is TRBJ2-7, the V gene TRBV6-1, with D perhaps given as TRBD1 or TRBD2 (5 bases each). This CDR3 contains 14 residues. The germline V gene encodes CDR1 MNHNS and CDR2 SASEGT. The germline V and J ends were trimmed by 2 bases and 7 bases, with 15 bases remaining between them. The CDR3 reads CASSEPGLGGEQYF. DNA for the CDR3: TGTGCCAGCAGTGAACCGGGGCTCGGTGGGGAGCAGTACTTC.

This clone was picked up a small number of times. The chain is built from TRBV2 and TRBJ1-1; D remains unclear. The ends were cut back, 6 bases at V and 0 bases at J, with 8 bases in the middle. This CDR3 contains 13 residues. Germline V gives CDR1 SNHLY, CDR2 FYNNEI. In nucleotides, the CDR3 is TGTGCCAGCAGAACCGGCATGAACACTGAAGCTTTCTTT. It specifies CASRTGMNTEAFF.